Below, 3 T cell receptor beta chains from the same sample are listed, as sequenced in a study of shared clonotypes between healthy human individuals. TCRdb's table, derived via immunoSEQ multiplex PCR, lists solely in-frame clones and lacks some. Among just over 2,000,000 clones listed, around 95% were seen once. Specimen: naive CD4+ T cells sorted from blood. As to subset: CD45RA+ positively selected. Source of these receptors: a man between 18 and 29 years old in good health.

The chain joins TRBV5-6 to TRBJ2-7, with 10 nucleotides matching TRBD2. Per germline, CDR1 SGHDT and CDR2 YYEEEE. Trimming removed 4 bases from V and 3 bases from J; junction bases left unmatched: 4. There are 14 residues in the CDR3. Written as DNA, the CDR3 is TGTGCCAGCAGCCGCGGACTAGCGGACTACGAGCAGTACTTC. Protein: CASSRGLADYEQYF. Using reference TRBV5-6 and TRBJ2-7 for the parts outside the CDR3, the full variable domain is DAGVTQSPTHLIKTRGQQVTLRCSPKSGHDTVSWYQQALGQGPQFIFQYYEEEERQRGNFPDRFSGHQFPNYSSELNVNALLLGDSALYLCASSRGLADYEQYFGPGTRLTVT.

As concerns this clone: At the DNA level, this CDR3 is encoded by other sequences in the same sample as well. The gene calls are TRBV5-1 and TRBJ2-7; 8 bases fit TRBD1. V lost 4 bases and J lost 4; bases outside the gene matches: 7. This CDR3 contains 14 residues. Germline loops: CDR1 SGHRS, CDR2 YFSETQ. CDR3 in amino acids: CASSPRQGRYEQYF. In nucleotides, the CDR3 is TGCGCCAGCAGCCCTAGACAGGGGAGGTACGAGCAGTACTTC.

This sequence joins TRBV18 and TRBJ1-6, with 7 bases identical to TRBD1. The CDR3 totals 15 residues. Germline CDR1 reads KGHSH; CDR2 reads LQKENI. Trimming at V came to 2 bases and at J to 7 bases, leaving 5 bases not matched to a gene. The CDR3 DNA follows: TGTGCCAGCTCACCAGTCTCACAGGGGAATTCACCCCTCCACTTT. This translates into CASSPVSQGNSPLHF.